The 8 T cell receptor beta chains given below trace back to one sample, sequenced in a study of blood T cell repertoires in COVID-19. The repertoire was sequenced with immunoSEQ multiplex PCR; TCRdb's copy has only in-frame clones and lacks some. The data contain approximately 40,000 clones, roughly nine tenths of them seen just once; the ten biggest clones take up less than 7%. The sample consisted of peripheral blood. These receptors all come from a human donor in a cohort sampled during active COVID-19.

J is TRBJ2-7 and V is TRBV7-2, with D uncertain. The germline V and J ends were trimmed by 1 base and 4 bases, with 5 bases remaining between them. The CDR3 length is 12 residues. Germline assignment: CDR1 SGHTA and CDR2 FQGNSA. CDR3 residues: CASSLVLYEQYF. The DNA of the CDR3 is TGTGCCAGCAGCTTAGTATTGTACGAGCAGTACTTC.

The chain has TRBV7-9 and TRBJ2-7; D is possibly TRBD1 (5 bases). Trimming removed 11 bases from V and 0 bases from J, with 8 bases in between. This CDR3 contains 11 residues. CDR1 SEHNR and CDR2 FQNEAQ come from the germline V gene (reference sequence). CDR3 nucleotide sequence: TGTGCCCCCACAGGCTCCTACGAGCAGTACTTC. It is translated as CAPTGSYEQYF.

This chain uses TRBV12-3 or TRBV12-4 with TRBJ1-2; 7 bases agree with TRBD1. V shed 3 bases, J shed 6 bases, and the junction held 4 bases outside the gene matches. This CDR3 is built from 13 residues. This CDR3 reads CASSFGTEDGYTF. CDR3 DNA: TGTGCCAGCAGTTTTGGGACAGAAGATGGCTACACCTTC.

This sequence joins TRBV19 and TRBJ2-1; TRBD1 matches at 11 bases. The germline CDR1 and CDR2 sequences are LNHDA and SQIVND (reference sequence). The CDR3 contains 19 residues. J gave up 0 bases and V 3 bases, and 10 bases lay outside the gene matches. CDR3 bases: TGTGCCAGTAGTATGAGAGGACAGGGGGCCATCAGCTCCTACAATGAGCAGTTCTTC. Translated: CASSMRGQGAISSYNEQFF.

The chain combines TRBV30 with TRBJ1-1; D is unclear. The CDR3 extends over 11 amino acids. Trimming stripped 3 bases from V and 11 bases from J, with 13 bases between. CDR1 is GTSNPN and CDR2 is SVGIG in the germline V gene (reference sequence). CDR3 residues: CAWRWFGEAFF. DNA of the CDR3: TGTGCCTGGAGATGGTTCGGGGAGGCTTTCTTT. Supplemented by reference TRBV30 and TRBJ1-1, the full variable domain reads SQTIHQWPATLVQPVGSPLSLECTVEGTSNPNLYWYRQAAGRGLQLLFYSVGIGQISSEVPQNLSASRPQDRQFILSSKKLLLSDSGFYLCAWRWFGEAFFGQGTRLTVV.

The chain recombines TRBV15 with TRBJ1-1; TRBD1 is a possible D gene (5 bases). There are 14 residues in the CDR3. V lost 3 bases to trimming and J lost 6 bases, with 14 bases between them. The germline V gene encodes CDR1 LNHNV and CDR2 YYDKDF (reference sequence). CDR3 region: CATSSEARGSEAFF. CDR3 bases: TGTGCCACCAGCAGCGAAGCAAGGGGATCTGAAGCTTTCTTT.

Here the CDR3 reads CASSQGTGLGYGYTF. The CDR3 bases are TGTGCCAGCAGCCAAGGGACAGGGCTCGGCTATGGCTACACCTTC. The J gene is TRBJ1-2, the V gene TRBV3-1 (or the pseudogene TRBV3-2), with 8 bases identical to TRBD1. V lost 1 base, J lost 4 bases, and 5 bases stayed unmatched. The CDR3 is made up of 15 amino acids. CDR1 is LGHDT, CDR2 YNNKEL, per germline (reference sequence).

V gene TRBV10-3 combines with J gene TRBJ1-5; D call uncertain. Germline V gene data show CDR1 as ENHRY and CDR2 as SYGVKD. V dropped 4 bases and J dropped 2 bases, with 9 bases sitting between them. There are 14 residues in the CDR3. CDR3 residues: CAISADMGNQPQHF. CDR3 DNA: TGTGCCATCAGTGCCGACATGGGCAATCAGCCCCAGCATTTT.